This T cell receptor (beta chain) was observed in a study of T cells expressing NK-cell markers. On the study more broadly: Seropositivity for HCMV was found in most of the eight sequenced donors, with one seronegative.

Germline V gene data show CDR1 as LGHNA and CDR2 as YSLEER. The length of the CDR3 is 18 residues. 5'RACE template switching built TCR beta cDNA with unique molecular identifiers. TCRdb derives one entry per CDR3 protein from the 5' RACE reads, leaving out DNA. Its table lists 400,000 to 550,000 distinct CDR3 sequences. This chain joins TRBV4-3 and TRBJ2-3; lacking DNA, the TRBD2 call made by TCRdb goes unchecked. The sample consisted of blood T cells: a sorted CD56 or NKG2C T cell subset, CD4+ or CD8+ T cells, or bulk PBMC T cells (not recorded which). This receptor was taken from a woman aged 18 to 69 in good health. This CDR3 reads CASSQEVFGSMGGDTQYF.